This TCR beta chain was captured in a study of CD8+CD57+ T cells in acquired aplastic anemia. Study summary: Sorted CD4+ and CD8+ cells yielded roughly 3.4 ug of DNA on average.

TCR beta VDJ and CDR3 were profiled, and genomic DNA was the template. One entry per CDR3 protein results from TCRdb running MiXCR on the reads. The sample consists of about 250,000 distinct CDR3 sequences, around 45% of them appearing once. Looked up from germline, CDR1 is SGDLS and CDR2 is YYNGEE. Trimming stripped 0 bases from V and 3 bases from J, with 13 bases between. The CDR3 length is 15 residues. All sequencing subjects had displayed CD8+CD57+ cell expansion on flow cytometry. Diagnosis of severe acquired aplastic anemia applied to all patients. This clonotype has a handful of counts. Its specificity is not known. Study observations and caveats: Roughly 28 was the count of CD8+ CDR3 sequences that patients shared with controls.

This chain joins TRBV9 and TRBJ2-7; D might be TRBD1 or TRBD2, each matching 6 bases. Sequenced sample: sorted CD4+, CD8+, or CD8+CD57+ T cells (not recorded which) from PBMCs. This clonotype was sampled from a human donor with aplastic anemia. The CDR3 region is CASSVGGAGYYEQYF. The DNA for the CDR3 is TGTGCCAGCAGCGTAGGGGGGGCCGGGTACTACGAGCAGTACTTC.